Given below is one T cell receptor (beta chain) in context. Its cognate antigen is unknown. This sample was included in a study of T-cell memory formation after mild COVID-19. Study outcomes and limitations: Some clones that responded were present in memory (sampled pre-infection), which suggests cross-reactive memory joined.

Germline CDR1 is MDHEN and CDR2 is SYDVKM. The CDR3 contains 16 residues. Trimming shortened V by 10 bases and J by 6 bases, and 24 bases separated the two germline ends. TCRdb recomputed calls from the 5' RACE reads with MiXCR, one row per CDR3 protein. Counted here are approximately 350,000 distinct CDR3 sequences, 13% to 15% occurring once; the ten biggest clones make up around a fifth. Sequencing was done on a sample of PBMCs or a T cell subset sorted from them (not recorded which). The sequence came from a man aged 18 to 30 who had mild COVID-19 (a few samples of this study predate the infection). Cell type and time point are not known. The chain couples TRBV28 to TRBJ2-2; possibly TRBD2 for D (7 bases). Here the CDR3 reads CATEGGAMKSAGELFF. The CDR3, as DNA: TGTGCCACCGAGGGGGGGGCGATGAAGTCGGCCGGGGAGCTGTTTTTT.